This is a list of T cell receptor beta chains from one sample in a study of blood T cells in healthy people across ages. MiXCR was run by TCRdb on the 5' RACE reads, yielding one entry per CDR3 protein. The sample yields some 730,000 distinct CDR3 sequences, about a fifth seen once. Sequenced: blood. The receptor set was obtained from a man between 65 and 85 years old in good health. CDR3s include the opening cysteine and the closing phenylalanine or tryptophan. A D gene is named only where the DNA matches it firmly. Not all rows give a size; the values are once, few, many and, for expanded clones, a class.

cdr3_aa: CASSQDGGYGYTF
cdr3_nt: TGTGCCAGCAGCCAGGACGGCGGCTATGGCTACACCTTC
j_call: TRBJ1-2
clone_size: NA
d_call: NA
v_call: TRBV27

cdr3_aa: CASSLKGGLASPSSYNEQFF
cdr3_nt: TGTGCCAGCAGCTTAAAGGGGGGACTAGCGTCCCCGAGCTCCTACAATGAGCAGTTCTTC
j_call: TRBJ2-1
clone_size: NA
d_call: TRBD2
v_call: TRBV7-8

cdr3_aa: CASSFAGDLEKLFF
cdr3_nt: TGTGCCAGCAGTTTCGCAGGGGATCTTGAAAAACTGTTTTTT
j_call: TRBJ1-4
clone_size: NA
d_call: NA
v_call: TRBV28

cdr3_aa: CASSYTPGGIKRYTF
cdr3_nt: TGTGCCAGCAGTTACACCCCAGGGGGGATAAAACGCTACACCTTC
j_call: TRBJ1-2
clone_size: NA
d_call: TRBD1
v_call: TRBV6-5

cdr3_aa: CASITDRARNGYTF
cdr3_nt: TGTGCCAGCATTACGGACAGGGCCCGAAATGGCTACACCTTC
j_call: TRBJ1-2
clone_size: many
d_call: TRBD1
v_call: TRBV6-1

cdr3_aa: CASSYERGLEAFF
cdr3_nt: TGTGCCAGCAGTTACGAGAGGGGGCTTGAAGCTTTCTTT
j_call: TRBJ1-1
clone_size: many
d_call: TRBD1
v_call: TRBV6-5

cdr3_aa: CASSLSRTDSHYGYTF
cdr3_nt: TGTGCCAGCAGTTTATCTAGGACTGATTCCCACTATGGCTACACCTTC
j_call: TRBJ1-2
clone_size: few
d_call: NA
v_call: TRBV12-3/TRBV12-4

cdr3_aa: CASSWGQEGYGYTF
cdr3_nt: TGTGCCAGCAGCTGGGGACAGGAGGGCTATGGCTACACCTTC
j_call: TRBJ1-2
clone_size: many
d_call: TRBD1
v_call: TRBV27

cdr3_aa: CASSAQGAGGTEAFF
cdr3_nt: TGTGCCAGCAGCGCACAGGGGGCAGGGGGCACTGAAGCTTTCTTT
j_call: TRBJ1-1
clone_size: NA
d_call: TRBD1
v_call: TRBV7-9

cdr3_aa: CASSAPASGSVTGELFF
cdr3_nt: TGTGCCAGCAGCGCCCCGGCTAGCGGGAGTGTTACCGGGGAGCTGTTTTTT
j_call: TRBJ2-2
clone_size: few
d_call: TRBD2
v_call: TRBV7-8

cdr3_aa: CSAPGQGFTEAFF
cdr3_nt: TGCAGCGCCCCCGGACAGGGGTTCACTGAAGCTTTCTTT
j_call: TRBJ1-1
clone_size: NA
d_call: TRBD1
v_call: TRBV29-1

cdr3_aa: CASSLRINSGGKYNEQFF
cdr3_nt: TGTGCCAGCTCCCTTAGGATAAACTCCGGGGGGAAATACAATGAGCAGTTCTTC
j_call: TRBJ2-1
clone_size: NA
d_call: TRBD2
v_call: TRBV6-1

cdr3_aa: CASSLGPGQGQNEQFF
cdr3_nt: TGCGCCAGCAGCTTGGGTCCGGGACAGGGTCAAAATGAGCAGTTCTTC
j_call: TRBJ2-1
clone_size: few
d_call: TRBD1
v_call: TRBV5-1

cdr3_aa: CASNNGITNEKLFF
cdr3_nt: TGCGCCAGCAACAACGGGATAACTAATGAAAAACTGTTTTTT
j_call: TRBJ1-4
clone_size: NA
d_call: NA
v_call: TRBV5-1

cdr3_aa: CASSQDGYGYTF
cdr3_nt: TGTGCCAGCAGCCAAGATGGCTATGGCTACACCTTC
j_call: TRBJ1-2
clone_size: many
d_call: NA
v_call: TRBV4-1

cdr3_aa: CATSRDRGGPSTDTQYF
cdr3_nt: TGTGCCACCAGCAGAGATCGCGGGGGGCCTAGCACAGATACGCAGTATTTT
j_call: TRBJ2-3
clone_size: few
d_call: TRBD2
v_call: TRBV15

cdr3_aa: CATGQTGYEQYF
cdr3_nt: TGTGCCACAGGACAGACAGGTTACGAGCAGTACTTC
j_call: TRBJ2-7
clone_size: few
d_call: NA
v_call: TRBV10-3

cdr3_aa: CSAGESGEQFF
cdr3_nt: TGCAGTGCTGGGGAGAGCGGTGAGCAGTTCTTC
j_call: TRBJ2-1
clone_size: few
d_call: NA
v_call: TRBV20-1

cdr3_aa: CSARLAGGFQETQYF
cdr3_nt: TGCAGTGCTAGGTTGGCGGGGGGTTTCCAAGAGACCCAGTACTTC
j_call: TRBJ2-5
clone_size: few
d_call: TRBD2
v_call: TRBV20-1

cdr3_aa: CSVARGGGVQYGYTF
cdr3_nt: TGCAGCGTCGCTAGGGGAGGGGGCGTGCAATATGGCTACACCTTC
j_call: TRBJ1-2
clone_size: few
d_call: TRBD1
v_call: TRBV29-1

cdr3_aa: CASRNSVTEAFF
cdr3_nt: TGTGCCAGCAGGAACAGCGTTACTGAAGCTTTCTTT
j_call: TRBJ1-1
clone_size: NA
d_call: NA
v_call: TRBV2

cdr3_aa: CSVELPGAVFGELFF
cdr3_nt: TGCAGCGTTGAATTGCCGGGAGCGGTCTTCGGGGAGCTGTTTTTT
j_call: TRBJ2-2
clone_size: NA
d_call: NA
v_call: TRBV29-1

cdr3_aa: CAIRTGTGPDNEQFF
cdr3_nt: TGTGCCATCAGAACCGGGACAGGGCCTGACAATGAGCAGTTCTTC
j_call: TRBJ2-1
clone_size: many
d_call: TRBD1
v_call: TRBV10-3

cdr3_aa: CASSLTVQETQYF
cdr3_nt: TGTGCCAGCAGCTTGACAGTTCAAGAGACCCAGTACTTC
j_call: TRBJ2-5
clone_size: many
d_call: NA
v_call: TRBV7-6

cdr3_aa: CSVDFVRRAGNYGYTF
cdr3_nt: TGCAGCGTTGACTTCGTGCGCAGGGCGGGCAACTATGGCTACACCTTC
j_call: TRBJ1-2
clone_size: few
d_call: NA
v_call: TRBV29-1

cdr3_aa: CASSLVGIYDEQFF
cdr3_nt: TGTGCCAGCAGTTTAGTGGGGATATACGATGAGCAGTTCTTC
j_call: TRBJ2-1
clone_size: NA
d_call: NA
v_call: TRBV27

cdr3_aa: CAVSGIIGGTDTQYF
cdr3_nt: TGCGCCGTGTCGGGAATTATAGGTGGCACAGATACGCAGTATTTT
j_call: TRBJ2-3
clone_size: few
d_call: NA
v_call: TRBV10-2

cdr3_aa: CSARDWGGVNTEAFF
cdr3_nt: TGCAGTGCTAGAGATTGGGGCGGAGTGAACACTGAAGCTTTCTTT
j_call: TRBJ1-1
clone_size: few
d_call: NA
v_call: TRBV20-1

cdr3_aa: CATSDNRPGHLNYGYTF
cdr3_nt: TGTGCCACCAGTGACAACAGACCGGGACACCTGAACTATGGCTACACCTTC
j_call: TRBJ1-2
clone_size: NA
d_call: NA
v_call: TRBV24-1

cdr3_aa: CASSLGRGEFF
cdr3_nt: TGCGCCAGCAGCTTGGGCAGGGGTGAGTTCTTC
j_call: TRBJ2-1
clone_size: few
d_call: NA
v_call: TRBV5-1